These 9 T cell receptor beta chains were sequenced from one sample in a study of human CD8 memory T cell subsets. UMI-labeled 5' RACE was used to make TCR beta libraries. TCRdb processed the 5' RACE reads again and assigns one entry to each CDR3 protein, with no DNA. The sample includes under 4,500 distinct CDR3 sequences. The sequencing sample was made of CD8+ T cells from PBMCs. Source of these receptors: a human donor in good health.

V gene TRBV4-1 combines with J gene TRBJ2-2; TCRdb reports TRBD1, a call that lacks DNA to check it against. This CDR3 comprises 14 residues. In germline, CDR1 is MGHRA, CDR2 YSYEKL. This CDR3 is CASSQGPDTGELFF.

V gene TRBV7-9 combines with J gene TRBJ2-7; without DNA, the TCRdb call of TRBD1 cannot be checked. This CDR3 spans 14 amino acids. CDR1 and CDR2 from the germline V gene are SEHNR and FQNEAQ (reference sequence). CDR3 sequence reads: CASSPPGTINEQYF.

By frequency, this clonotype is medium-sized. This chain uses TRBV6-5 with TRBJ1-5. The CDR3 totals 15 residues. In germline, CDR1 is MNHEY, CDR2 SVGAGI. The CDR3 sequence is CASSPLGGSNQPQHF.

This clonotype is called medium-sized based on its frequency. V is TRBV13 and J is TRBJ2-3; TCRdb's D gene call, TRBD1, goes unchecked for lack of DNA. Germline loops: CDR1 PRHDT, CDR2 FYEKMQ (reference sequence). This CDR3 region has 14 residues. CDR3 region: CASKVAGSTDTQYF.

This sequence joins TRBV10-3 and TRBJ2-7; no DNA is available, so the TRBD2 call from TCRdb remains unchecked. Germline V gives CDR1 ENHRY, CDR2 SYGVKD. This CDR3 is 13 amino acids long. The CDR3 loop reads CAIRLEEGYEQYF.

Considering frequency, this clonotype is medium-sized. The chain carries TRBV7-6 and TRBJ2-3; TCRdb's assignment of TRBD2 cannot be checked, as there is no DNA. Germline lookup yields CDR1 SGHVS and CDR2 FNYEAQ. The CDR3 runs 19 residues. Here the CDR3 reads CASSLPASGGALSTDTQYF.

The chain employs TRBV7-6 and TRBJ2-4; TCRdb's assignment of TRBD2 cannot be checked, as there is no DNA. Per the germline V gene, CDR1 is SGHVS and CDR2 is FNYEAQ. This CDR3 comprises 17 residues. This CDR3 reads CASSFLAGVSDKNIQYF.

The chain combines TRBV9 with TRBJ2-7; without DNA, the TCRdb call of TRBD1 cannot be checked. Germline-derived CDR1 and CDR2 are SGDLS and YYNGEE. This CDR3 is built from 15 residues. This chain's CDR3 is CASSPGSTGTYEQYF.

The V call is TRBV2, the J call TRBJ2-7; TCRdb returns TRBD2, unconfirmable since there is no DNA. Germline CDR1 SNHLY, CDR2 FYNNEI. This CDR3 has 16 residues. The chain's CDR3 is CASSALAGVQTYEQYF.